This T cell receptor beta chain was obtained from a study of blood T cell repertoires in COVID-19. Study at large: T cells, B-cell-depleted T cells, or PBMCs supplied cDNA or gDNA.

How the authors handled the data: It was from reference gene primer amplification that nucleated cell counts were estimated. Sequencing used immunoSEQ multiplex PCR; TCRdb keeps in-frame clones, though not all of them. The D gene and trimming were derived from the DNA, and the V and J assignments and clone size from that table. The top ten hold around 16% of the sample, which has 18,000 or so clones, over 60% seen once. V lost 1 base, J lost 2 bases, and 9 bases lay in between. Germline values: CDR1 MGHDK, CDR2 SYGVNS. CDR3 length: 16 amino acids. This sequence joins TRBV25-1 and TRBJ1-6, with D possibly matching TRBD1 (6 bases). The source of this sequence is a man between 65 and 85 years old with COVID-19, enrolled during active disease. Sequencing was done on a sample of peripheral blood. The CDR3 loop is CASSEFQGTYNSPLHF. The CDR3 nucleotides are TGTGCCAGCAGTGAATTCCAGGGGACCTATAATTCACCCCTCCACTTT.